The present entry profiles one TCR beta chain with its context. Its specificity is not known. This sample was taken from a study of PD-1 blockade in mismatch repair-deficient tumors. Trimming cost V 7 bases and J 1 base; bases outside gene matches: 10. The CDR3 runs 15 residues. The germline gives CDR1 MNHEY, CDR2 SVGAGI. Sequencing used immunoSEQ multiplex PCR; TCRdb keeps in-frame clones, though not all of them. The data contain some 120,000 clones, 86% of them singletons. Study-level points and caveats: After pembrolizumab, tumor-resident clones rose rapidly, then generally contracted before radiologic responses.

Every patient had mismatch repair deficiency by PCR or immunohistochemistry. This sequence joins TRBV6-5 and TRBJ2-7; 7 nucleotides line up with TRBD1. The sequence was obtained from an adult with mismatch repair-deficient cancer. Sequenced material: peripheral blood, taken 44 weeks after starting pembrolizumab. CDR3 DNA: TGTGCCAGCAATCCCCGGACAGGCGGGTCCTACGAGCAGTACTTC. Translated: CASNPRTGGSYEQYF.